This T cell receptor (beta chain) was recorded in a study of tissue T cells after allogeneic stem cell transplantation. Germline V gives CDR1 SQVTM, CDR2 ANQGSEA. CDR3 size: 14 residues. Trimming stripped 6 bases from V and 0 bases from J, with 14 bases between. Method: immunoSEQ multiplex PCR; TCRdb's copy keeps in-frame clones and lacks some. The sample has 25,000 to 35,000 clones; over 75% are singletons. The chain couples TRBV29-1 to TRBJ1-1; the D is unclear. The sample here was blood, taken before transplantation. The TCR sequence derives from a woman between 18 and 49 years old who later had graft-versus-host disease after an allogeneic stem cell transplant. The CDR3, as DNA: TGCAGCGTCCTCCCACGGACTATGAACACTGAAGCTTTCTTT. This codes for CSVLPRTMNTEAFF.